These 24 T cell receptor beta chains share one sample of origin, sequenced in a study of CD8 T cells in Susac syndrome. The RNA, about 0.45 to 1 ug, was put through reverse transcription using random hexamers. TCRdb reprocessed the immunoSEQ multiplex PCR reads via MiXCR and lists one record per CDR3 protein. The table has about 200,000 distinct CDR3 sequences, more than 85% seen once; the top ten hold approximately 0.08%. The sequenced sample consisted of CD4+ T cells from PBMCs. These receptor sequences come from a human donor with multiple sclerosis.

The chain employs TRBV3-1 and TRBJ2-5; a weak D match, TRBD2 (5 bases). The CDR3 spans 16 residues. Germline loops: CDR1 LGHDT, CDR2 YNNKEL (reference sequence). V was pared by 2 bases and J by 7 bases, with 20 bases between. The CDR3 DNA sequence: TGTGCCAGCAGCCAAACCAACCGGGTCACCCGGGGGACCCAGTACTTC. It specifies CASSQTNRVTRGTQYF.

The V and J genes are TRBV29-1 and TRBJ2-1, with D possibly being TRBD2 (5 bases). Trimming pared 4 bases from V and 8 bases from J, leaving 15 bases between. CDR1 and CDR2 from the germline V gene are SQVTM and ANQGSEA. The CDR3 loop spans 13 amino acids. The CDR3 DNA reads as TGCAGCGTTGCTCCTTGGCCCGGGGATGAGCAGTTCTTC. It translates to CSVAPWPGDEQFF.

CDR3 in amino acids: CASSRPSGQQETQYF. CDR3 sequence (DNA): TGTGCCAGCTCTCGTCCTTCAGGACAGCAAGAGACCCAGTACTTC. The gene calls are TRBV28 and TRBJ2-5; possibly TRBD1 for D (6 bases). Germline values: CDR1 MDHEN, CDR2 SYDVKM. Trimming took off 8 bases at V and 2 bases at J, with 18 bases between the two ends. This CDR3 has 15 amino acids.

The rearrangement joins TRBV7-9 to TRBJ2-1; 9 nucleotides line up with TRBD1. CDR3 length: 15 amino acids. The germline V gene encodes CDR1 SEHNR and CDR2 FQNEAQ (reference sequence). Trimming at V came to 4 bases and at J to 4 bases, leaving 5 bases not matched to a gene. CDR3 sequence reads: CASSSAGQGYNEQFF. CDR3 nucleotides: TGTGCCAGCAGCTCGGCCGGACAGGGGTACAATGAGCAGTTCTTC.

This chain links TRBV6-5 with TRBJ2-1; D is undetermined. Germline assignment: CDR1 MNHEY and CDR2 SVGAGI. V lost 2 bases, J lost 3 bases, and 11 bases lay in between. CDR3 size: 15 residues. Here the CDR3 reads CASSYASIYYNEQFF. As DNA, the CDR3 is TGTGCCAGCAGTTACGCTTCTATCTACTACAATGAGCAGTTCTTC.

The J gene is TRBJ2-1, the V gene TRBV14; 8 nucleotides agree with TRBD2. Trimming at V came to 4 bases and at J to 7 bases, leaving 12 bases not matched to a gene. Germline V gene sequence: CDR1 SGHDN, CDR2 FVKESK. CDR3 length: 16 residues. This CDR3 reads CASSRTAGGAKNEQFF. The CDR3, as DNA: TGTGCCAGCAGCCGTACGGCGGGGGGAGCTAAGAATGAGCAGTTCTTC.

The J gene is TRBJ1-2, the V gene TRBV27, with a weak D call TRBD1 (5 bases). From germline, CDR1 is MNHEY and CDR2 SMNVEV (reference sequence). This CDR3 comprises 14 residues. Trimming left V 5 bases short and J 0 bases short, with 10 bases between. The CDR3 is CASSRGIANYGYTF. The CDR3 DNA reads TGTGCCAGCAGTCGGGGGATAGCTAACTATGGCTACACCTTC.

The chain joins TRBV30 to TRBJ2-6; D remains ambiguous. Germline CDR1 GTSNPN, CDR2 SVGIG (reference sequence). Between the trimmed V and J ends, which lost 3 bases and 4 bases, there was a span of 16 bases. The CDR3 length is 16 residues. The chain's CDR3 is CAWRPPGPLGANVLTF. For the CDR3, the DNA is TGTGCCTGGAGGCCTCCGGGTCCTCTAGGGGCCAACGTCCTGACTTTC. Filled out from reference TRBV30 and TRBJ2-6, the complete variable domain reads SQTIHQWPATLVQPVGSPLSLECTVEGTSNPNLYWYRQAAGRGLQLLFYSVGIGQISSEVPQNLSASRPQDRQFILSSKKLLLSDSGFYLCAWRPPGPLGANVLTFGAGSRLTVL.

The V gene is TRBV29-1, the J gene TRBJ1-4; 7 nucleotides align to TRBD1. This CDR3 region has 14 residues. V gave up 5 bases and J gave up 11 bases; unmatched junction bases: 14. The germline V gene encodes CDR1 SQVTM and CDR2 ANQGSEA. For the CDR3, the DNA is TGCAGCGTTTACCACGGGACAGTACGTTCGAAACTGTTTTTT. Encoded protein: CSVYHGTVRSKLFF.

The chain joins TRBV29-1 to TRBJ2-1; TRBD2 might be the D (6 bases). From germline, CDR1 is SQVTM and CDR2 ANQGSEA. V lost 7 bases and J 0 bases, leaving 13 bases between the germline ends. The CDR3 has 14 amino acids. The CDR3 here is CSGGLPSSYNEQFF. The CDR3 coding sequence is TGCAGCGGGGGACTCCCGAGCTCCTACAATGAGCAGTTCTTC.

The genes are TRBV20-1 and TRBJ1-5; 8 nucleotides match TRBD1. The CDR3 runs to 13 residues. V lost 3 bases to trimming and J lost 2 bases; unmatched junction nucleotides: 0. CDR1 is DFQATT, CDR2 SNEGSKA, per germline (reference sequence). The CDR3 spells CSARGQGNQPQHF. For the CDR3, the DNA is TGCAGTGCTAGGGGACAGGGCAATCAGCCCCAGCATTTT.

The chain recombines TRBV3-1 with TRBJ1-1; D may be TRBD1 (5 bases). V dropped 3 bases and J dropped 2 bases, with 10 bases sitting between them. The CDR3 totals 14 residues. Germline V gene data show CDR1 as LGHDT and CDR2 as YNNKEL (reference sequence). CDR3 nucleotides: TGTGCCAGCAGCCAGGCAGGGTCAAACACTGAAGCTTTCTTT. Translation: CASSQAGSNTEAFF.

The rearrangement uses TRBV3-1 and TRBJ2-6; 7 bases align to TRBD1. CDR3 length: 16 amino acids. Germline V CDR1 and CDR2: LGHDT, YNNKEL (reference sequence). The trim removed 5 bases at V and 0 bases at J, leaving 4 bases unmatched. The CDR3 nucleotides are TGTGCCAGCAGCGACAGGGAAACCTCTGGGGCCAACGTCCTGACTTTC. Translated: CASSDRETSGANVLTF.

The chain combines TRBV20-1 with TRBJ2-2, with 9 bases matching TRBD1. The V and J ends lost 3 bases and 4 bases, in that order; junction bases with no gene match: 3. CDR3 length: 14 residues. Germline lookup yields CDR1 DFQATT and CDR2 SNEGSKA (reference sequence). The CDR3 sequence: CSASPTGGTGELFF. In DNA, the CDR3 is TGCAGTGCTAGCCCGACAGGGGGCACCGGGGAGCTGTTTTTT.

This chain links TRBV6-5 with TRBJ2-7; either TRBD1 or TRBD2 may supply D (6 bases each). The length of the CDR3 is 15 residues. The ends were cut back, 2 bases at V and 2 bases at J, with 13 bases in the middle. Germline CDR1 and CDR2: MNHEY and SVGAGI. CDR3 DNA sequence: TGTGCCAGCAGTTACCGGCCCGGGGGCCCCTACGAGCAGTACGTC. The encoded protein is CASSYRPGGPYEQYV.

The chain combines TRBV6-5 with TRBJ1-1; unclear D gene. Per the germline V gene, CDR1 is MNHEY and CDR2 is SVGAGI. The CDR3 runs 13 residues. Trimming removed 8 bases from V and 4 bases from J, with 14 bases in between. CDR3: CASLRAGGTEAFF. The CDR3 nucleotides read TGTGCCAGCCTTAGGGCGGGTGGCACTGAAGCTTTCTTT.

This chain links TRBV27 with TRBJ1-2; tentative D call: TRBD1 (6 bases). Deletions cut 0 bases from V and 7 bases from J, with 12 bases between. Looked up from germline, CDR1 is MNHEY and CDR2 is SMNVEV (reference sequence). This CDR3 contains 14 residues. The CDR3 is CASSLSRQEGGYTF. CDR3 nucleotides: TGTGCCAGCAGTTTATCAAGACAGGAGGGTGGCTACACCTTC.

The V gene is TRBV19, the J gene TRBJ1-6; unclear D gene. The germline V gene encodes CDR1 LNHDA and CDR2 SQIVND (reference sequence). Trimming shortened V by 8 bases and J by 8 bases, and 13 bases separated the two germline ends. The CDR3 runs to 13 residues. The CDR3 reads CASSGAQDSPLHF. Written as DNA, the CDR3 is TGTGCCAGTTCGGGCGCCCAGGATTCACCCCTCCACTTT.

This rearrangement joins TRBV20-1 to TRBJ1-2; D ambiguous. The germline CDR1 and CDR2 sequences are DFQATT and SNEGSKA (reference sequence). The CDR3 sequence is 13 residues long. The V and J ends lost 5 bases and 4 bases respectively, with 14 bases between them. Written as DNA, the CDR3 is TGCAGTGCTCCCGAAGAGCGGTCCTATGGCTACACCTTC. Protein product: CSAPEERSYGYTF.

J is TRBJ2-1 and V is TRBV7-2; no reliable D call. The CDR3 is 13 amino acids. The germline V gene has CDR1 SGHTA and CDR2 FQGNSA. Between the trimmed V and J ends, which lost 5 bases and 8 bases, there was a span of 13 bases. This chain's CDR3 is CASSLRTVDEQFF. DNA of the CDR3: TGTGCCAGCAGCCTTAGAACCGTGGATGAGCAGTTCTTC.

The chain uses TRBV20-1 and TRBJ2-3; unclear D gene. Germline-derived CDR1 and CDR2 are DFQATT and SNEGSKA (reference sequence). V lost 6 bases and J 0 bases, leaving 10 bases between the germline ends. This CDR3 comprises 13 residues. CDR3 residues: CSARWRSTDTQYF. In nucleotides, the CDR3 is TGCAGTGCCCGCTGGAGAAGCACAGATACGCAGTATTTT.

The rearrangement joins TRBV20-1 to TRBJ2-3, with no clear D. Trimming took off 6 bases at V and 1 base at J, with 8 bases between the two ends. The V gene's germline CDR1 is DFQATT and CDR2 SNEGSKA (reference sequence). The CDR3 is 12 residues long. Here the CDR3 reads CSAGPGTDTQYF. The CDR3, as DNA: TGCAGTGCCGGACCGGGCACAGATACGCAGTATTTT.

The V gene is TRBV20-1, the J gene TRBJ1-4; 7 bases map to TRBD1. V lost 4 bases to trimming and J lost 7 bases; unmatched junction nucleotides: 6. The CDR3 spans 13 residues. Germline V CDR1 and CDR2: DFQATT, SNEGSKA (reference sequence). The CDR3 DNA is TGCAGTGCTATTGACAGGGTTGTTGAAAAACTGTTTTTT. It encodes CSAIDRVVEKLFF.

The CDR3 loop is CASSQVHDGTTYNEQFF. The CDR3 nucleotides are TGCGCCAGCAGCCAAGTACATGACGGGACTACTTACAATGAGCAGTTCTTC. The chain has TRBV4-1 and TRBJ2-1; 7 nucleotides match TRBD2. Germline loops: CDR1 MGHRA, CDR2 YSYEKL. Trimming at V came to 1 base and at J to 4 bases, leaving 10 bases not matched to a gene. This CDR3 is built from 17 residues.